The rows below give T cell receptor beta chains drawn from one sample of a study of cytomegalovirus exposure and HLA in healthy donors. TCRdb keeps only in-frame clones here, not all; method: immunoSEQ multiplex PCR. The sample lists 65,000 to 100,000 clones; 65% to 80% were seen once. Sequenced input: PBMCs. The receptors originated from a man aged 40-49 years in good health and CMV-seronegative. The CDR3 runs from the conserved cysteine through the conserved F or W. The listing skips clone size in some rows; elsewhere it reads once, few, many or a size class.

j_call v_call clone_size cdr3_aa
TRBJ2-3 TRBV6-5 NA CASSYPGGTQYF
TRBJ1-1 TRBV9 NA CASSVEAGMNTEAFF
TRBJ2-7 TRBV5-6 NA CASSPNPSTGVYEQYF
TRBJ2-2 TRBV29-1 few CSVLTQGSTGELFF
TRBJ2-7 TRBV7-9 NA CASSLRDRGHEQYF
TRBJ1-4 TRBV5-6 NA CASSWRGSANEKLFF
TRBJ1-1 TRBV5-1 NA CASSLGQRGNTEAFF
TRBJ2-7 TRBV21-1 NA CASPTRETESYEQYF
TRBJ2-7 TRBV2 NA CASSEADIYEQYF
TRBJ1-1 TRBV7-6 NA CASIHITGVTNTEAFF
TRBJ2-5 TRBV13 NA CASSATGTGDGTQYF
TRBJ2-2 TRBV7-9 once CASSPRLAGRTGELFF
TRBJ2-7 TRBV9 NA CASSVDGGAYEQYF
NA TRBV27 NA CASSYDSSYEQYF
TRBJ1-5 TRBV5-1 NA CASSSGPGQGRYQPQHF
TRBJ1-2 TRBV9 NA CASSARTGSGDGYTF
TRBJ2-5 TRBV4-3 NA CASSPDRGDETQYF
TRBJ1-1 TRBV4-3 NA CASSLEQGARAEAFF
TRBJ1-2 TRBV5-5 few CASSWGQGNNYGYTF
TRBJ1-3 TRBV5-1 few CASSLNGGGNTIYF
TRBJ2-1 TRBV7-8 NA CASSLDRGEGFF
TRBJ1-1 TRBV5-6 NA CASRTVGGTNTEAFF
TRBJ1-5 TRBV29-1 few CSVETGGSNQPQHF
TRBJ2-7 TRBV29-1 once CSVRHGLTSSYEQYF
TRBJ2-1 TRBV6-1 NA CASSVEGNEQFF
TRBJ1-1 TRBV13 NA CASSFPTGDTEAFF
TRBJ2-3 TRBV9 NA CASSGRDYTDTQYF
TRBJ1-2 TRBV4-3 NA CASGSGTDYGYTF
TRBJ2-3 TRBV7-3 NA CASGVRGHHTDTQYF
TRBJ1-2 TRBV7-3 NA CASSLTGTGGDGYTF
TRBJ2-7 TRBV11-1 NA CASSLVGPGLYEQYF
TRBJ2-3 TRBV7-6 NA CASSRSGIPPTDTQYF
TRBJ1-3 TRBV5-1 NA CASSWDRGLGGNTIYF
TRBJ2-1 TRBV7-3 NA CASSLGVGGGASYEQFF
TRBJ1-4 TRBV4-1 NA CASSQAASAGTEGEKLFF
TRBJ2-7 TRBV6-5 NA CASTRGSRGENEQYF
TRBJ2-7 TRBV7-6 NA CASSLGTSGSYEQYF
TRBJ1-2 TRBV7-2 NA CASSLGQGLGYGYTF
TRBJ1-5 TRBV5-1 NA CASSFQGRDQPQHF
TRBJ1-1 TRBV7-3 NA CASSDLSNTEAFF
TRBJ2-1 TRBV6-5 NA CASRAGTSYEQFF
TRBJ2-5 TRBV7-2 NA CASSLGAETQYF